The rows below give T cell receptor beta chains drawn from one sample of a study of a mutant IDH1 vaccine in newly diagnosed glioma. The method was immunoSEQ multiplex PCR; TCRdb's version includes in-frame clones alone and lacks a portion of them. The sample shows approximately 50,000 clones, 70% to 90% of them seen only once. Antigen specificity for these receptors is unknown. This specimen was PBMCs, taken from a glioma patient whose treatment included an IDH1 peptide vaccine. The receptors stem from a middle-aged man with glioma. CDR3s leave out the opening cysteine and the closing phenylalanine or tryptophan.

v_call: TRBV5-1
cdr3_aa: ASSTDSSEAF

v_call: TRBV2
cdr3_aa: ASQGELTGELF

v_call: TRBV7-6
cdr3_aa: ASSFQGAGFVANVLT

v_call: TRBV7-2
cdr3_aa: ASSLGWGGDYGYT

v_call: TRBV4-1
cdr3_aa: ASSRTDLETQY

v_call: TRBV5-1
cdr3_aa: ASSERELDEQF

v_call: TRBV19
cdr3_aa: ASSISKQGSYEQY

v_call: TRBV9
cdr3_aa: ASSVGGLGRMAEQY

v_call: TRBV10-3
cdr3_aa: AISAGGPTGVYEQY

v_call: TRBV6-6
cdr3_aa: ASSKTQPQSTDTQY

v_call: TRBV10-3
cdr3_aa: AISEGPRSF

v_call: TRBV11-3
cdr3_aa: ASREPTGDYSSYEQY

v_call: TRBV5-1
cdr3_aa: ARPRRVRAKNIQY

v_call: TRBV7-6
cdr3_aa: ASSLGVGTGELF

v_call: TRBV7-7
cdr3_aa: ASSSISQETQY

v_call: TRBV6-5
cdr3_aa: ASSYSPDSLNTEAF

v_call: TRBV19
cdr3_aa: ASSIDARADTQY

v_call: TRBV5-1
cdr3_aa: ASSLAGGGGTDTQY